The sequence of this T cell receptor beta chain was determined in a study of cytomegalovirus exposure and HLA in healthy donors. General study findings and limits: In an earlier analysis, about 87% or about 30%: the productive usage of most TCR beta V segments. Links to common viral pathogens appeared, in a later analysis, for several of the most significant clusters. Apart from CMV serostatus, no immune exposure information was available.

The CDR3 contains 14 residues. Germline CDR1 SGHTA, CDR2 FQGTGA. The ends lost 5 bases at V and 13 bases at J; junction bases unmatched: 8. Among the donors, all were healthy bone marrow donors. PCR primers comprised 60 Vbeta and 13 Jbeta primers. Clones were sequenced by immunoSEQ multiplex PCR, and TCRdb holds only the in-frame ones, with some missing. The table lists about 120,000 clones, roughly 80% of them singletons, with 8.8% in the top ten. Details on this clone: Its antigen is still unknown.

The clonotype comes from a female donor in good health and CMV-seropositive. V gene TRBV7-3 combines with J gene TRBJ2-1; 13 bases fit TRBD2. Sequenced material: PBMCs. CDR3 sequence reads: CASSPGLAGAIQFF. The DNA of the CDR3 is TGTGCCAGCAGCCCCGGACTAGCGGGGGCGATACAGTTCTTC.